This is a list of T cell receptor beta chains from one sample in a study of vaccination and CD4 T cells after COVID-19. No antigen has been assigned to these receptors. MiXCR, run by TCRdb on the PCR reads, gives a single entry per CDR3 protein. The data contain roughly 9,600 distinct CDR3 sequences, 30% to 40% of them singletons. The sequenced sample consisted of CD4+ T cells from blood, cultured in vitro. The receptors here all came from a human donor in good health. CDR3s include the opening cysteine and the closing phenylalanine or tryptophan. The D gene is left open where the match is weak. Clone size is stated in some rows and not others, as once, few, many or a class when expanded.

j_gene	v_gene	d_gene	abundance	CDR3aa	CDR3nt
TRBJ1-1	TRBV10-3	NA	NA	CAIAGGGTEAFF	TGTGCCATCGCTGGGGGGGGCACTGAAGCTTTCTTT
TRBJ1-2	TRBV6-1	NA	NA	CASRPGGEQGYGYTF	TGTGCCAGCAGGCCGGGGGGGGAACAGGGCTATGGCTACACCTTC
TRBJ1-1	TRBV6-1	NA	few	CASSEIQGKGTEAFF	TGTGCCAGCAGTGAGATACAGGGTAAGGGCACTGAAGCTTTCTTT
TRBJ2-7	TRBV6-1	NA	NA	CASTEHIYEQYF	TGTGCCAGCACCGAACACATCTACGAGCAGTACTTC
TRBJ2-7	TRBV10-3	NA	few	CAISGGGYYEQYF	TGTGCCATCAGTGGAGGGGGTTACTACGAGCAGTACTTC
TRBJ1-2	TRBV27	TRBD1	NA	CASSLSGTGVDSLYGYTF	TGTGCCAGCAGTTTATCGGGGACAGGGGTCGATTCACTATATGGCTACACCTTC
TRBJ1-1	TRBV11-3	TRBD1	once	CASSLAAGGTEAFF	TGTGCCAGCAGCTTAGCGGCAGGGGGCACTGAAGCTTTCTTT
TRBJ1-1	TRBV7-9	NA	few	CASSFSDTEAFF	TGTGCCAGCAGCTTTAGTGACACTGAAGCTTTCTTT
TRBJ2-1	TRBV3-1	NA	NA	CASSTDNEQFF	TGTGCCAGCAGCACCGACAATGAGCAGTTCTTC
TRBJ2-2	TRBV19	TRBD1	NA	CASTPGQLNTGELFF	TGTGCCAGTACCCCGGGACAGCTGAACACCGGGGAGCTGTTTTTT
TRBJ1-1	TRBV6-1	NA	NA	CASSEGPGSPTEAFF	TGTGCCAGCAGTGAAGGACCGGGGTCCCCAACTGAAGCTTTCTTT
TRBJ1-1	TRBV6-1	TRBD1	NA	CASTQGAAEATEAFF	TGTGCCAGCACGCAGGGGGCGGCCGAAGCTACTGAAGCTTTCTTT
TRBJ1-1	TRBV7-9	NA	NA	CASSLGSIEAFF	TGTGCCAGCAGCTTAGGCAGTATTGAAGCTTTCTTT
TRBJ1-2	TRBV6-1	NA	few	CASRDPGHPGYTF	TGTGCCAGCAGAGATCCCGGACATCCAGGCTACACCTTC
TRBJ1-2	TRBV27	NA	NA	CASSLTADLYGYTF	TGTGCCAGCAGTTTAACGGCAGACCTCTATGGCTACACCTTC
TRBJ1-1	TRBV29-1	NA	NA	CSAFEVVGSTEAFF	TGCAGCGCTTTTGAAGTCGTCGGGAGCACTGAAGCTTTCTTT
TRBJ2-7	TRBV6-4	TRBD1	NA	CASSRDSTYEQYF	TGTGCCAGCAGCCGGGACAGCACCTACGAGCAGTACTTC
TRBJ2-1	TRBV5-4	TRBD2	NA	CASSSPAGGNEQFF	TGTGCCAGCAGCTCCCCAGCGGGGGGCAATGAGCAGTTCTTC
TRBJ1-1	TRBV5-5	NA	NA	CASSLRNTEAFF	TGTGCCAGCAGCTTAAGGAACACTGAAGCTTTCTTT
TRBJ2-5	TRBV5-4	NA	NA	CASSLGQLGGETQYF	TGTGCCAGCAGCTTGGGCCAGCTAGGGGGGGAGACCCAGTACTTC
TRBJ1-1	TRBV11-2	NA	once	CASSSTQLEAFF	TGTGCCAGCAGCTCCACGCAGCTTGAAGCTTTCTTT
TRBJ1-5	TRBV19	NA	few	CASSIEQGDQPQHF	TGTGCCAGTAGTATAGAGCAGGGAGATCAGCCCCAGCATTTT
TRBJ1-2	TRBV6-1	NA	medium-sized	CASSDITYGYTF	TGTGCCAGCAGCGACATTACCTATGGCTACACCTTC
TRBJ1-3	TRBV7-4	NA	NA	CASSLRYGVVDSGNTIYF	TGTGCCAGCAGCTTGCGCTATGGCGTCGTGGACTCTGGAAACACCATATATTTT
TRBJ1-2	TRBV28	NA	NA	CASSLMRYGYTF	TGTGCCAGCAGTTTAATGAGATATGGCTACACCTTC
TRBJ1-2	TRBV12-3/TRBV12-4	NA	NA	CASSMGGGWTF	TGTGCCAGCAGCATGGGTGGCGGTTGGACCTTC
TRBJ1-5	TRBV7-2	NA	medium-sized	CASSYRRDTSSPQHF	TGTGCCAGCAGCTACCGACGGGACACCTCCTCGCCCCAGCATTTT
TRBJ2-1	TRBV7-3	NA	NA	CASSLPGTFNEQFF	TGTGCCAGCAGCTTACCTGGGACTTTCAATGAGCAGTTCTTC
TRBJ1-1	TRBV6-1	TRBD1	NA	CASNRGPVTEAFF	TGTGCCAGCAACAGGGGGCCGGTCACTGAAGCTTTCTTT
TRBJ2-5	TRBV20-1	TRBD2	NA	CSARGRLLARETQYF	TGCAGTGCTAGAGGCCGGCTACTAGCGAGAGAGACCCAGTACTTC
TRBJ2-6	TRBV20-1	TRBD1	NA	CSARGQGTTGANVLTF	TGCAGTGCGAGGGGACAGGGGACTACTGGGGCCAACGTCCTGACTTTC
TRBJ1-1	TRBV5-1	NA	NA	CASSEQQVNKGAFF	TGCGCCAGCAGCGAGCAACAGGTAAACAAGGGGGCTTTCTTT